This T cell receptor beta chain was sequenced for a study of T cell responses to AZD1222 COVID-19 vaccine. Here immunoSEQ multiplex PCR was the method, and the copy in TCRdb shows in-frame clones only, minus some. This sample carries more than 70,000 clones, over 75% of them seen once, and the ten largest clones take less than 20%. Regarding this clone: Antigen: not known.

Notes on the study in general: White British ancestry dominated among donors, who included more females, and clonal diversity was possibly underestimated.

V lost 2 bases, J lost 6 bases, and 7 bases stayed unmatched. The CDR3 length is 15 residues. Looked up from germline, CDR1 is SGHAT and CDR2 is FQNNGV. The receptor comes from an adult in good health. The specimen comprised peripheral blood, sampled on day 0 of AZD1222 vaccination. The chain is built from TRBV11-2 and TRBJ2-1; TRBD1 aligns across 7 bases. CDR3 coding DNA: TGTGCCAGCAGCTTAAGGGGGCCGACCCCCAATGAGCAGTTCTTC. Its translation: CASSLRGPTPNEQFF.